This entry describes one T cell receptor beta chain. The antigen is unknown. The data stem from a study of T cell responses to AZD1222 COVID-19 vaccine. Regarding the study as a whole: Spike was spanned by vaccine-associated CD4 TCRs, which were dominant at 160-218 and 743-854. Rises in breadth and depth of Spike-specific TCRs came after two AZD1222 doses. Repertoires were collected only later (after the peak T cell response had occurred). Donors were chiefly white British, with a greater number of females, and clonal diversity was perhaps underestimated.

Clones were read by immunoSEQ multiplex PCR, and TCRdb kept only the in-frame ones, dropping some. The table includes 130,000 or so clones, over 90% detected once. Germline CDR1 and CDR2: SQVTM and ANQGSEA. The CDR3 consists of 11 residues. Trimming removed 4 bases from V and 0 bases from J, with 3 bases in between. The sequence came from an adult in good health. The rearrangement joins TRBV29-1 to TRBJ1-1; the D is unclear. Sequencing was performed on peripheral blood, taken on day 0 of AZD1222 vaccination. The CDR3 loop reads CSVAMNTEAFF. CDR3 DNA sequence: TGCAGCGTTGCGATGAACACTGAAGCTTTCTTT.